This is a list of T cell receptor beta chains from one sample in a study of blood T cell repertoires in COVID-19. Here immunoSEQ multiplex PCR was the method, and the copy in TCRdb shows in-frame clones only, minus some. The top ten clones hold 2% to 3% of a sample with around 260,000 clones, approximately 87% of them seen once. Sequenced material: peripheral blood. The source of these receptors is a woman between 45 and 60 years old with acute or convalescent COVID-19. The CDR3 runs from the conserved cysteine through the conserved F or W. A D gene is named only where the DNA matches it firmly. Not all rows give a size; the values are once, few, many and, for expanded clones, a class.

>.|TRBJ1-5|TRBV2|.
CASGPLSNQPQHF
TGTGCCAGTGGGCCACTCAGCAATCAGCCCCAGCATTTT
>.|TRBJ1-2|TRBV4-1|.
CASSQYTGYHGYTF
TGCGCCAGCAGCCAGTACACAGGGTACCATGGCTACACCTTC
>.|TRBJ1-5|TRBV18|.
CASSYNRNSNQPQHF
TGTGCCAGCTCATACAACCGAAATAGCAATCAGCCCCAGCATTTT
>.|TRBJ2-1|TRBV5-8|TRBD1
CASSLSPGQGYNEQFF
TGTGCCAGCAGCTTATCTCCGGGACAGGGTTACAATGAGCAGTTCTTC
>.|TRBJ2-3|TRBV7-3|TRBD2
CASSLLGTSGNSDTQYF
TGTGCCAGCAGCTTATTAGGGACTAGCGGGAACTCAGATACGCAGTATTTT
>once|TRBJ1-1|TRBV2|.
CASDPRGNTEAFF
TGTGCCAGTGATCCCAGGGGTAACACTGAAGCTTTCTTT
>once|TRBJ2-2|TRBV9|.
CASSVGSGLNTGELFF
TGTGCCAGCAGCGTAGGGTCAGGACTAAACACCGGGGAGCTGTTTTTT
>.|TRBJ2-5|TRBV27|.
CASSSTGLGGETQYF
TGTGCCAGCAGTTCCACAGGGCTAGGCGGGGAGACCCAGTACTTC
>.|TRBJ2-1|TRBV11-2|TRBD2
CASSLAGGYNEQFF
TGTGCCAGCAGCTTAGCGGGAGGATACAATGAGCAGTTCTTC
>.|TRBJ2-3|TRBV4-2|TRBD2
CASSQGQREALDTQYF
TGTGCCAGCAGCCAAGGTCAGCGGGAGGCGTTAGATACGCAGTATTTT
>.|TRBJ2-1|TRBV7-3|.
CASSPNSGGSYNEQFF
TGTGCCAGCAGCCCGAATAGCGGCGGCTCCTACAATGAGCAGTTCTTC
>.|TRBJ2-1|TRBV19|TRBD2
CASSSYGPPSGGSYNEQFF
TGTGCCAGTAGCTCATATGGCCCTCCTAGCGGGGGGTCCTACAATGAGCAGTTCTTC
>.|TRBJ1-4|TRBV27|.
CASSLYRVTNEKLFF
TGTGCCAGCAGTTTATACAGGGTCACTAATGAAAAACTGTTTTTT
>.|TRBJ2-3|TRBV5-4|TRBD2
CASSAGTSGRPDTQYF
TGTGCCAGCAGCGCAGGCACTAGCGGGAGGCCAGATACGCAGTATTTT
>.|TRBJ2-7|TRBV2|TRBD1
CASPGQGKQYF
TGTGCCAGCCCCGGACAGGGGAAACAGTACTTC
>.|TRBJ2-6|TRBV5-1|.
CASSYRTGHSGANVLTF
TGCGCCAGCAGCTACCGGACTGGGCATTCTGGGGCCAACGTCCTGACTTTC
>.|TRBJ1-4|TRBV7-8|.
CASNAGSREKLFF
TGTGCCAGCAACGCGGGAAGCCGTGAAAAACTGTTTTTT
>once|TRBJ1-1|TRBV27|.
CASSPPPPRMNTEAFF
TGTGCCAGCAGTCCACCCCCTCCTAGAATGAACACTGAAGCTTTCTTT
>.|TRBJ2-3|TRBV30|.
CAWSPPFTDTQYF
TGTGCCTGGAGTCCCCCCTTTACAGATACGCAGTATTTT
>.|TRBJ2-3|TRBV11-2|TRBD2
CASSLQLRGGRASDTQYF
TGTGCCAGCAGCTTACAGTTGAGGGGCGGGAGGGCCTCAGATACGCAGTATTTT
>once|TRBJ2-1|TRBV24-1|.
CATSDPREGDEQFF
TGTGCCACCAGTGATCCTAGGGAGGGGGATGAGCAGTTCTTC
>.|TRBJ1-1|TRBV27|.
CASSLTEQNTEAFF
TGTGCCAGCAGTTTGACAGAGCAGAACACTGAAGCTTTCTTT
>.|TRBJ2-7|TRBV18|.
CASSPPTQGLWSYEQYF
TGTGCCAGCTCACCACCGACGCAGGGGTTGTGGTCCTACGAGCAGTACTTC
>.|TRBJ1-2|TRBV27|TRBD1
CASSKGQGANYGYTF
TGTGCCAGCAGCAAAGGACAGGGAGCTAACTATGGCTACACCTTC
>few|TRBJ1-2|TRBV7-2|.
CASKQSPTGLYGYTF
TGTGCCAGCAAACAAAGCCCCACAGGGTTGTATGGCTACACCTTC
>once|TRBJ1-6|TRBV5-1|.
CASSLADNSPLHF
TGCGCCAGCAGCTTGGCCGATAATTCACCCCTCCACTTT
>.|TRBJ2-3|TRBV5-1|TRBD2
CASSLEAGRLTDTQYF
TGCGCCAGCAGCTTGGAAGCGGGAAGGTTAACAGATACGCAGTATTTT
>.|TRBJ1-1|TRBV19|TRBD1
CASSWTGGLGEAFF
TGTGCCAGTAGTTGGACAGGGGGTTTAGGTGAAGCTTTCTTT
>.|TRBJ2-2|TRBV10-3|TRBD2
CAISEASGRTGELFF
TGTGCCATCAGTGAGGCTAGCGGGAGAACCGGGGAGCTGTTTTTT
>.|TRBJ2-1|TRBV5-6|.
CASSRYVAYNEQFF
TGTGCCAGCAGCCGATACGTAGCCTACAATGAGCAGTTCTTC
>.|TRBJ1-3|TRBV30|TRBD1
CACPKGASGNTIYF
TGTGCCTGTCCCAAGGGGGCATCTGGAAACACCATATATTTT
>.|TRBJ2-7|TRBV28|TRBD2
CASRTGGPYEQYF
TGTGCCAGCAGGACGGGAGGGCCATACGAGCAGTACTTC
>.|TRBJ2-7|TRBV28|.
CASQGYRVSHEQYF
TGTGCCAGCCAGGGGTACAGGGTCTCCCACGAGCAGTACTTC
>few|TRBJ2-3|TRBV2|.
CASSEARGSWVTDTQYF
TGTGCCAGCAGTGAAGCGCGTGGGAGTTGGGTCACAGATACGCAGTATTTT
>.|TRBJ2-7|TRBV19|TRBD1
CASSTGGGYEQYF
TGTGCCAGTAGTACAGGGGGCGGCTACGAGCAGTACTTC
>.|TRBJ2-3|TRBV25-1|TRBD2
CASTPAGTRGTDTQYF
TGTGCCAGCACCCCCGCTGGGACTAGGGGCACAGATACGCAGTATTTT
>.|TRBJ1-6|TRBV19|.
CASSINLSSYNSPLHF
TGTGCCAGTAGTATTAACCTGAGCTCCTATAATTCACCCCTCCACTTT
>.|TRBJ1-2|TRBV7-2|TRBD1
CASSVGGAHGYTF
TGTGCCAGCAGCGTAGGGGGCGCCCATGGCTACACCTTC
>.|TRBJ1-6|TRBV9|.
CASSVAGGGSPLHF
TGTGCCAGCAGCGTAGCGGGGGGGGGTTCACCCCTCCACTTT
>.|TRBJ2-7|TRBV12-3/TRBV12-4|TRBD1
CASGRDSTYEQYF
TGTGCCAGCGGCCGGGACAGTACCTACGAGCAGTACTTC
>.|TRBJ2-7|TRBV5-1|TRBD2
CASSLGLAGDEQYF
TGCGCCAGCAGCTTGGGTCTAGCGGGGGACGAGCAGTACTTC
>.|TRBJ2-7|TRBV15|.
CATSRGNGEQYF
TGTGCCACCAGCAGAGGTAACGGCGAGCAGTACTTC
>once|TRBJ1-1|TRBV28|TRBD1
CASSPGTGNTEAFF
TGTGCCAGCAGCCCCGGGACAGGGAACACTGAAGCTTTCTTT
>once|TRBJ2-1|TRBV30|.
CAWSMLARGEQFF
TGTGCCTGGAGTATGTTAGCGCGGGGTGAGCAGTTCTTC
>once|TRBJ1-5|TRBV4-1|.
CASSQGFRRSNQPQHF
TGCGCCAGCAGCCAGGGTTTCCGGAGGTCGAATCAGCCCCAGCATTTT